A single sample gave rise to the 23 T cell receptor beta chains below, sequenced in a study of beta chain features in type 1 diabetes. General study findings and limits: Type 1 diabetes patients had TCRB CDR3s that were shorter (moderately but significantly so) in all four CD4+ subsets.

These receptors have no known antigen. Sequenced material consisted of expressed TCRB transcripts (all of the isolated RNA was reverse transcribed). Generated by immunoSEQ multiplex PCR, the TCRdb table keeps only in-frame clones and is missing some. The data hold around 240,000 clones, with more than 15% observed a single time. Input material: naive CD4+ T cells from blood. The receptor source for this set is a man aged 25 to 45 with type 1 diabetes.

V usage is TRBV25-1 and J usage is TRBJ2-5; D is unclear. Germline loops: CDR1 MGHDK, CDR2 SYGVNS. The CDR3 is 11 amino acids. The germline V and J ends were trimmed by 3 bases and 5 bases, with 4 bases remaining between them. The CDR3 DNA reads as TGTGCCAGCAGTGATATGGAGACCCAGTACTTC. Amino acids: CASSDMETQYF.

V is TRBV9 and J is TRBJ1-5; 7 nucleotides agree with TRBD1. The V segment lost 2 bases and the J segment 3 bases; nucleotides outside the gene matches: 2. The CDR3 covers 14 residues. The V gene's germline CDR1 is SGDLS and CDR2 YYNGEE. CDR3 protein: CASSVGTDNQPQHF. CDR3 nucleotides: TGTGCCAGCAGCGTGGGGACAGACAATCAGCCCCAGCATTTT.

The chain recombines TRBV18 with TRBJ2-7; the D is unclear. Germline V gene data show CDR1 as KGHSH and CDR2 as LQKENI. The CDR3 has 12 amino acids. The germline V and J ends were trimmed by 1 base and 1 base, with 2 bases remaining between them. CDR3 bases: TGTGCCAGCTCACCACAGTCCTACGAGCAGTACTTC. It specifies CASSPQSYEQYF.

The chain couples TRBV10-3 to TRBJ2-2, with a possible D match to TRBD2 (6 bases). Per germline, CDR1 ENHRY and CDR2 SYGVKD. Trimming shortened V by 0 bases and J by 4 bases, and 9 bases separated the two germline ends. CDR3 length: 15 residues. The DNA for the CDR3 is TGTGCCATCAGTGAGTCACGGGGGATCACCGGGGAGCTGTTTTTT. It translates to CAISESRGITGELFF.

V gene TRBV5-1 combines with J gene TRBJ2-1, with 9 bases identical to TRBD2. J lost 3 bases, V lost 5 bases, and 9 bases had no gene match. The CDR3 is 16 amino acids. The V gene's germline CDR1 is SGHRS and CDR2 YFSETQ. The CDR3 nucleotides are TGCGCCAGCAGTCCGGCTAGCGGGACCCTCTACAATGAGCAGTTCTTC. Protein sequence: CASSPASGTLYNEQFF.

The chain links TRBV6-1 to TRBJ2-7; TRBD2 might be the D (5 bases). Germline V gene sequence: CDR1 MNHNS, CDR2 SASEGT. This CDR3 contains 15 residues. V lost 0 bases and J 2 bases, leaving 11 bases between the germline ends. CDR3 protein: CASSEAAGRPYEQYF. The CDR3 bases are TGTGCCAGCAGTGAAGCGGCGGGCAGGCCCTACGAGCAGTACTTC.

In this sample, this clone turned up once. The chain employs TRBV18 and TRBJ2-1, with D hard to call. CDR1 and CDR2 (germline): KGHSH, LQKENI. There are 13 residues in the CDR3. Trimming removed 3 bases at V and 9 bases at J, with 12 bases between. The CDR3 region is CASSPNDFVEQFF. The CDR3 DNA follows: TGTGCCAGCTCACCCAATGACTTCGTTGAGCAGTTCTTC. Full variable domain (rest looked up from reference TRBV18 and TRBJ2-1): NAGVMQNPRHLVRRRGQEARLRCSPMKGHSHVYWYRQLPEEGLKFMVYLQKENIIDESGMPKERFSAEFPKEGPSILRIQQVVRGDSAAYFCASSPNDFVEQFFGPGTRLTVL.

The rearrangement links TRBV7-2 to TRBJ1-2, with TRBD1 matching over 11 bases. The CDR3 covers 18 residues. Germline V CDR1 and CDR2: SGHTA, FQGNSA. Losses at the gene ends were 6 bases for V and 2 bases for J; bases not matched to a gene: 14. The CDR3 is CASRPLGQGVPINYGYTF. The CDR3, as DNA: TGTGCCAGCAGACCATTGGGACAGGGGGTACCCATAAACTATGGCTACACCTTC. The variable domain in full, with the rest retrieved from reference TRBV7-2 and TRBJ1-2, is GAGVSQSPSNKVTEKGKDVELRCDPISGHTALYWYRQSLGQGLEFLIYFQGNSAPDKSGLPSDRFSAERTGGSVSTLTIQRTQQEDSAVYLCASRPLGQGVPINYGYTFGSGTRLTVV.

The V and J genes are TRBV5-6 and TRBJ2-1; TRBD1 matches 10 bases. CDR3 size: 12 residues. Trimming removed 5 bases from V and 16 bases from J; junction bases left unmatched: 9. The germline gives CDR1 SGHDT, CDR2 YYEEEE. The CDR3: CASRRSGQGQFF. DNA for the CDR3: TGTGCCAGCAGGAGGTCGGGACAGGGGCAATTCTTC.

This clone was picked up one time. V gene TRBV11-3 combines with J gene TRBJ2-1; D gene uncertain. The CDR3 length is 13 residues. CDR1 SGHNT and CDR2 YENEEA come from the germline V gene. Trimming left V 2 bases short and J 0 bases short, with 2 bases between. Here the CDR3 reads CASSLNSYNEQFF. The CDR3 DNA reads TGTGCCAGCAGCTTAAACTCCTACAATGAGCAGTTCTTC.

This clone showed up just a few times. V gene TRBV29-1 combines with J gene TRBJ2-1; 8 bases map to TRBD2. The germline gives CDR1 SQVTM, CDR2 ANQGSEA. CDR3 length equals 16 residues. The ends lost 3 bases at V and 4 bases at J; junction bases unmatched: 11. The CDR3 bases are TGCAGCGTTGAGGGACTTAGCGGGGTTCGTTACAATGAGCAGTTCTTC. Its protein product is CSVEGLSGVRYNEQFF.

This clone has more than one count but fewer than ten. The rearrangement joins TRBV4-1 to TRBJ2-2, with D perhaps TRBD1 (5 bases). The CDR3 sequence is 13 residues long. The germline V gene has CDR1 MGHRA and CDR2 YSYEKL. Trimming removed 0 bases from V and 6 bases from J, with 5 bases in between. CDR3 in DNA: TGCGCCAGCAGCCAAGAACAGGCCGGGGAGCTGTTTTTT. This encodes CASSQEQAGELFF.

The chain is built from TRBV2 and TRBJ2-5, with TRBD1 matching over 10 bases. The germline V gene has CDR1 SNHLY and CDR2 FYNNEI. The CDR3 has 14 amino acids. V lost 6 bases to trimming and J lost 2 bases; unmatched junction nucleotides: 3. CDR3 amino acids: CASRRTGGQETQYF. The CDR3 coding sequence is TGTGCCAGCAGAAGGACAGGGGGGCAAGAGACCCAGTACTTC.

This clone was seen a handful of times. V and J are TRBV30 and TRBJ1-1, with D perhaps matching TRBD1 (6 bases). The ends were cut back, 4 bases at V and 1 base at J, with 10 bases in the middle. Germline V gene sequence: CDR1 GTSNPN, CDR2 SVGIG (reference sequence). This CDR3 is 13 amino acids long. The CDR3 sequence: CAWKGGPNTEAFF. CDR3 nucleotides: TGTGCCTGGAAGGGGGGGCCGAACACTGAAGCTTTCTTT.

The chain recombines TRBV7-2 with TRBJ2-3; 7 bases agree with TRBD1. The germline V gene has CDR1 SGHTA and CDR2 FQGNSA. V lost 6 bases and J lost 2; bases outside the gene matches: 5. The CDR3 runs 14 residues. The CDR3 bases are TGTGCCAGCAGACAACAGGGGAACACAGATACGCAGTATTTT. This gives the protein CASRQQGNTDTQYF.

This clone was counted between two and nine times. The V and J genes are TRBV30 and TRBJ1-3; possibly TRBD1 for D (5 bases). The CDR3 has 14 amino acids. Trimming took off 2 bases at V and 2 bases at J, with 10 bases between the two ends. The germline CDR1 and CDR2 sequences are GTSNPN and SVGIG (reference sequence). CDR3 sequence (DNA): TGTGCCTGGAGTCTTGGGACTGCTGGAAACACCATATATTTT. It specifies CAWSLGTAGNTIYF.

Ten or more counts support this clone. Other DNA sequences in the same sample also yield this CDR3. The J gene is TRBJ2-6, the V gene TRBV9; D is undetermined. The germline V and J ends were trimmed by 0 bases and 1 base, with 5 bases remaining between them. Germline loops: CDR1 SGDLS, CDR2 YYNGEE. The CDR3 length is 15 residues. Here the CDR3 reads CASSVGGSGANVLTF. The CDR3 DNA sequence: TGTGCCAGCAGCGTAGGAGGATCTGGGGCCAACGTCCTGACTTTC.

The V call is TRBV29-1, the J call TRBJ2-7, with 7 bases matching TRBD1. In germline, CDR1 is SQVTM, CDR2 ANQGSEA. The CDR3 spans 13 residues. V shed 1 base, J shed 2 bases, and the junction held 2 bases outside the gene matches. The CDR3 DNA reads as TGCAGCGTTGAAGGACAGGGCGCCTACGAGCAGTACTTC. This gives the protein CSVEGQGAYEQYF.

The CDR3 loop is CASSLVQQVFDYGYTF. The CDR3 bases are TGCGCCAGCAGCCTCGTTCAACAGGTATTCGACTATGGCTACACCTTC. V is TRBV4-1 and J is TRBJ1-2; TRBD1 is a possible D gene (5 bases). The V gene's germline CDR1 is MGHRA and CDR2 YSYEKL. The germline V and J ends were trimmed by 4 bases and 3 bases, with 18 bases remaining between them. The CDR3 contains 16 residues.

This chain connects TRBV5-1 to TRBJ1-4, with 7 nucleotides matching TRBD1. Germline CDR1 is SGHRS and CDR2 is YFSETQ. The V gene end was trimmed by 1 base and the J gene end by 6 bases; junction bases not matched to a gene: 3. CDR3 length: 14 residues. The CDR3 loop reads CASSLTGTDEKLFF. CDR3 coding DNA: TGCGCCAGCAGCTTGACCGGGACAGATGAAAAACTGTTTTTT.

This chain links TRBV30 with TRBJ2-1; TRBD1 is a possible D gene (5 bases). CDR1 is GTSNPN, CDR2 SVGIG, per germline (reference sequence). The V and J ends lost 4 bases and 5 bases respectively, with 12 bases between them. The CDR3 is 13 residues long. The CDR3, as DNA: TGTGCCTGGATAAGGGGCCTTGACAATGAGCAGTTCTTC. Residues: CAWIRGLDNEQFF.

This clone was seen only a few times. The chain carries TRBV27 and TRBJ2-2; 11 nucleotides line up with TRBD2. V was clipped by 6 bases and J by 0 bases; unmatched bases: 3. There are 16 residues in the CDR3. Germline CDR1 and CDR2: MNHEY and SMNVEV (reference sequence). DNA for the CDR3: TGTGCCAGCAGGCGACTAGCGGGGACGAACACCGGGGAGCTGTTTTTT. Residues: CASRRLAGTNTGELFF.

The sample holds a few counts of this clone. A read error may produce the germline difference seen at one junction end. The CDR3 here is CASSVVDSNNEQFF. As DNA, the CDR3 is TGTGCCAGCAGCGTAGTGGACTCCAACAATGAGCAGTTCTTC. The chain uses TRBV9 and TRBJ2-1, with a tentative D call TRBD2 (5 bases). The CDR3 is 14 amino acids. The germline V gene has CDR1 SGDLS and CDR2 YYNGEE.